This T cell receptor (beta chain) was obtained from a study of T-cell memory formation after mild COVID-19 (dated by TCRdb to the early 2020s). Regarding the study in general: TCR sequence clusters from the two donors were found to be largely donor specific. In a couple of donors, T-cell clones that expanded and contracted after mild COVID-19 were followed by sequencing TCRalpha and TCRbeta repertoires longitudinally. The cohort was made up of two young adult volunteers, one female and one male, who were previously healthy.

Taken from cysteine to phenylalanine, the CDR3 has 15 residues. CDR3 DNA only is kept here, 45 bases in frame from base 1. Between the V and J ends, shortened by 2 bases and 5 bases respectively, the junction contains 15 bases. The run used an Illumina NovaSeq 6000. TCRalpha and TCRbeta cDNA libraries were constructed by 5'RACE with constant-segment primers, with sample barcodes and unique molecular identifiers being introduced. Trizol reagent was used to extract RNA from every sample. Libraries were amplified in two PCR steps, with a second sample barcode and Illumina TruSeq adapters added in the second step. Sequencing of libraries was performed on an Illumina NovaSeq with 2 x 150 bp paired-end reads. As for how the authors treated the data: The reads were demultiplexed and collapsed into UMI-guided consensus sequences using migec v1.2.7. Using mixcr v2.1.11, UMI consensuses were aligned to TRA and TRB V and J templates and then assembled into clonotypes. A clonotype was counted as expanded or contracted only if both edgeR and NoisET called the change significant, with noise models trained on biological replicates. For edgeR calls, the cutoffs were a false discovery rate-adjusted p below 0.01 and a log2 fold-change threshold of 1. PCA with hierarchical clustering of max-normalized trajectories of the 1000 most abundant clonotypes was used as exploratory dynamics analysis. Each responding clone was given a CD4 or CD8 phenotype based on the CD4+ and CD8+ repertoires, which had been sequenced separately. In TCRdb, the public reads were trimmed at Q25 with fastp and aligned with MiXCR, with productive beta chains retained. For every CDR3 protein sequence, its rows merge into one entry that carries the most common genes and DNA. V and J calls and clone size were set by TCRdb, not the authors. This sample holds nearly 250,000 distinct CDR3 sequences; just over 15% were observed only once. 2% to 2.5% of the sample goes to the ten largest clones.

Ficoll-Paque density gradient centrifugation was the method used to isolate PBMCs. This clonotype was observed a few times. The target of this receptor is not known. The input lacks base qualities; no much larger clone sits a single base away. Overall results and qualifications from the work: Balanced CD4/CD8 phenotypes were observed for clones contracting from day 15 to 85, whereas a bias towards CD4+ was observed for a second wave of clones expanding from day 15 to 37. The study covered only a couple of mild cases, and larger cohorts including severe cases with pre-infection samples were considered necessary. Contracting CD4+ clones turned up mainly in the CM and EM memory subsets, whereas EMRA was where CD8+ clones were enriched. Some responding clones were detected in pre-infection memory, which suggested that pre-existing cross-reactive memory T cells had joined the SARS-CoV-2 response. SARS-CoV-2 specificity of the second-wave clones peaking on day 37 was not confirmed.

This clonotype was sampled from an adult woman who had mild COVID-19 (a few samples of this study predate the infection). The sample titles of this study are shuffled in the database, so cell type and time point are left out; the donor was told from shared clones. Sequencing was done on a sample of PBMCs or a T cell subset sorted from them (not recorded which). This chain joins TRBV12-3 or TRBV12-4 to TRBJ1-1; a weak D assignment points to TRBD1 (6 bases agree). The CDR3 in this case is CASSLSATGKTEAFF. The DNA sequence follows: TGTGCCAGCAGTTTATCAGCGACAGGAAAGACTGAAGCTTTCTTT.